The 29 T cell receptor beta chains below were found in one sample sequenced in a study of blood T cell repertoires in COVID-19. Repertoires were generated with immunoSEQ multiplex PCR, while TCRdb's copy carries only in-frame clones and drops some. The data hold 25,000 to 35,000 clones, with approximately 85% observed a single time. Sequences were obtained from peripheral blood. The receptors shown here come from a man aged 60 to 69 with COVID-19, enrolled during active disease.

The V and J genes are TRBV11-2 and TRBJ2-1; TRBD2 aligns across 9 bases. Trimming took 5 bases from V and 7 from J; bases not matched to a gene: 9. The CDR3 totals 15 residues. Germline CDR1 SGHAT, CDR2 FQNNGV. This CDR3 is CASSPLSGSTNEQFF. The CDR3 DNA reads as TGTGCCAGCAGCCCACTTAGCGGGAGTACGAATGAGCAGTTCTTC.

The J gene is TRBJ1-1, the V gene TRBV4-3, with 10 bases lining up with TRBD1. Germline V gene data show CDR1 as LGHNA and CDR2 as YSLEER. This CDR3 spans 15 amino acids. The V and J ends lost 0 bases and 5 bases, in that order; junction bases with no gene match: 3. The CDR3, as DNA: TGCGCCAGCAGCCAAGAGACAGGGGGCCGGACTGAAGCTTTCTTT. Protein: CASSQETGGRTEAFF.

The rearrangement joins TRBV11-2 to TRBJ2-7, with no clear D. Germline CDR1 and CDR2: SGHAT and FQNNGV. V lost 4 bases and J lost 3, with 16 bases in between. The CDR3 is made up of 15 amino acids. CDR3 in DNA: TGTGCCAGCAGCTCCTTGGGTGGCAGGTACTACGAGCAGTACTTC. Translated: CASSSLGGRYYEQYF.

The genes are TRBV30 and TRBJ1-2; perhaps TRBD1 as D (5 bases). The germline V gene encodes CDR1 GTSNPN and CDR2 SVGIG (reference sequence). The CDR3 has 14 amino acids. The V gene lost 8 bases and the J gene lost 4 bases, with 20 bases spanning the gap. CDR3 in amino acids: CAGAPGLTRYGYTF. The CDR3 nucleotides read TGTGCCGGGGCACCCGGTCTAACGCGCTATGGCTACACCTTC.

About this clone itself: Other DNA sequences of this sample code for an identical CDR3. The chain couples TRBV9 to TRBJ2-3; TRBD1 is a possible D gene (6 bases). The CDR3 spans 14 residues. V lost 3 bases to trimming and J lost 1 base, with 9 bases between them. Germline V CDR1 and CDR2: SGDLS, YYNGEE. The CDR3 coding sequence is TGTGCCAGCAGCGCAGGGGTCCGCACAGATACGCAGTATTTT. As protein: CASSAGVRTDTQYF.

The CDR3 DNA reads TGTGCCAGTAGTAAGGGCGGGACAGGGGGCACGTACGAGCAGTACTTC. This encodes CASSKGGTGGTYEQYF. The rearrangement links TRBV19 to TRBJ2-7, with 12 bases matching TRBD1. Losses at the gene ends were 4 bases for V and 4 bases for J; bases not matched to a gene: 8. Germline V gene data show CDR1 as LNHDA and CDR2 as SQIVND (reference sequence). The CDR3 is 16 amino acids.

The V call is TRBV27, the J call TRBJ2-1; possible D gene TRBD2, 6 bases. The CDR3 is 17 residues long. The ends were cut back, 2 bases at V and 5 bases at J, with 19 bases in the middle. Per germline, CDR1 MNHEY and CDR2 SMNVEV (reference sequence). In nucleotides, the CDR3 is TGTGCCAGCAGTTTAATCTCTCCGAGACTAGTCAACAATGAGCAGTTCTTC. Protein: CASSLISPRLVNNEQFF.

The chain links TRBV19 to TRBJ2-7, with TRBD1 identical over 8 bases. Per germline, CDR1 LNHDA and CDR2 SQIVND (reference sequence). V shed 4 bases, J shed 7 bases, and the junction held 9 bases outside the gene matches. The CDR3 has 14 amino acids. The CDR3 protein is CASSRRDRFKEQYF. For the CDR3, the DNA is TGTGCCAGTAGTAGAAGGGACAGGTTTAAAGAGCAGTACTTC.

This clone has only a few counts. This chain connects TRBV7-7 to TRBJ2-7; 9 nucleotides align to TRBD1. The CDR3 loop spans 14 amino acids. Trimming removed 5 bases from V and 5 bases from J; junction bases left unmatched: 7. Germline lookup yields CDR1 SSHAT and CDR2 FNYEAQ (reference sequence). This CDR3 is CASSGTGPSHEQYF. DNA for the CDR3: TGTGCCAGCAGCGGGACAGGGCCGTCCCACGAGCAGTACTTC.

Concerning this clone itself: Other DNA sequences from this sample encode an identical CDR3 as well. The V and J genes are TRBV5-4 and TRBJ1-2; D is undetermined. CDR3 length equals 16 residues. From germline, CDR1 is SGHNT and CDR2 YYREEE (reference sequence). The V end was cut by 8 bases, the J end by 3 bases, with 23 bases between. Written as DNA, the CDR3 is TGTGCCAGTAGCCCCCCCGAGGGTTTGAGACACTATGGCTACACCTTC. It is translated as CASSPPEGLRHYGYTF. Filled out from reference TRBV5-4 and TRBJ1-2, the complete variable domain reads ETGVTQSPTHLIKTRGQQVTLRCSSQSGHNTVSWYQQALGQGPQFIFQYYREEENGRGNFPPRFSGLQFPNYSSELNVNALELDDSALYLCASSPPEGLRHYGYTFGSGTRLTVV.

The chain uses TRBV7-2 and TRBJ1-2; a possible D gene is TRBD1 (6 bases). Germline V CDR1 and CDR2: SGHTA, FQGNSA. Trimming removed 5 bases at V and 8 bases at J, with 18 bases between. CDR3 length: 14 amino acids. The CDR3 loop reads CASSARRGGVGYTF. The CDR3 coding sequence is TGTGCCAGCAGCGCGAGGCGCGGGGGCGTGGGCTACACCTTC.

The table lists this clone with a few counts. The chain is built from TRBV6-5 and TRBJ1-5; D is undetermined. The length of the CDR3 is 13 residues. V dropped 6 bases and J dropped 3 bases, with 9 bases sitting between them. Germline lookup yields CDR1 MNHEY and CDR2 SVGAGI. The CDR3 DNA follows: TGTGCCAGCAGCGCAGGCTACAATCAGCCCCAGCATTTT. Amino acids: CASSAGYNQPQHF.

As concerns this clone: This sample also contains other DNA sequences that code for the same CDR3. The chain combines TRBV5-6 with TRBJ1-2, with D uncertain. With 4 bases removed from V and 0 bases from J, the gap between germline ends came to 7 bases. The length of the CDR3 is 13 residues. Germline V gene sequence: CDR1 SGHDT, CDR2 YYEEEE. The CDR3 spells CASSRGTNYGYTF. Written as DNA, the CDR3 is TGTGCCAGCAGCCGAGGCACTAACTATGGCTACACCTTC. The variable domain in full, with the rest retrieved from reference TRBV5-6 and TRBJ1-2, is DAGVTQSPTHLIKTRGQQVTLRCSPKSGHDTVSWYQQALGQGPQFIFQYYEEEERQRGNFPDRFSGHQFPNYSSELNVNALLLGDSALYLCASSRGTNYGYTFGSGTRLTVV.

The chain couples TRBV24-1 to TRBJ2-1, with D possibly TRBD2 on 7 matching bases. The CDR3 has 18 amino acids. The germline V and J ends were trimmed by 5 bases and 7 bases, with 26 bases remaining between them. Germline V CDR1 and CDR2: KGHDR, SFDVKD. The CDR3 reads CATSVSWRGRGAENEQFF. The CDR3 bases are TGTGCCACCAGTGTCTCGTGGAGAGGTCGGGGGGCGGAGAATGAGCAGTTCTTC.

The chain combines TRBV7-9 with TRBJ1-5; D remains unclear. The V end lost 5 bases, the J end lost 0 bases, and 8 bases lay between the germline ends. The CDR3 runs to 14 residues. Germline CDR1 SEHNR, CDR2 FQNEAQ (reference sequence). CDR3 loop: CASSPTNSNQPQHF. The CDR3 bases are TGTGCCAGCAGCCCCACTAATAGCAATCAGCCCCAGCATTTT.

V is TRBV27 and J is TRBJ2-3, with D perhaps TRBD1 (5 bases). Germline assignment: CDR1 MNHEY and CDR2 SMNVEV (reference sequence). The CDR3 spans 13 residues. V gave up 10 bases and J gave up 4 bases, with 15 bases separating them. CDR3 coding DNA: TGTGCCATCCAGGGCATAGGCGCAGATACGCAGTATTTT. Protein: CAIQGIGADTQYF.

This chain uses TRBV4-1 with TRBJ1-6, with D possibly TRBD1 on 6 matching bases. Trimming took off 3 bases at V and 7 bases at J, with 13 bases between the two ends. The CDR3 length is 15 residues. Germline CDR1 MGHRA, CDR2 YSYEKL. The CDR3 sequence: CASSQPGVHNSPLHF. The CDR3 bases are TGCGCCAGCAGCCAGCCAGGGGTACACAATTCACCCCTCCACTTT.

This chain joins TRBV2 and TRBJ1-3; D perhaps matches TRBD1 (5 bases). Germline V lookup: CDR1 SNHLY, CDR2 FYNNEI. V dropped 6 bases and J dropped 3 bases, with 15 bases sitting between them. The CDR3 contains 15 residues. In DNA, the CDR3 is TGTGCCAGCAGAACGGGACTAGGCCTTGGAAACACCATATATTTT. This gives the protein CASRTGLGLGNTIYF.

V and J are TRBV10-3 and TRBJ2-5; 9 bases are a match to TRBD1. With V trimmed by 6 bases and J by 5 bases, 13 bases remained unmatched. The V gene's germline CDR1 is ENHRY and CDR2 SYGVKD. The CDR3 extends over 16 amino acids. The CDR3 here is CAIRQGLTGGRETQYF. DNA for the CDR3: TGTGCCATCAGACAAGGACTCACAGGGGGCCGGGAGACCCAGTACTTC.

The V call is TRBV2, the J call TRBJ2-7; D is possibly TRBD2 (5 bases). This CDR3 contains 14 residues. V lost 6 bases to trimming and J lost 4 bases, with 16 bases between them. The germline gives CDR1 SNHLY, CDR2 FYNNEI. The CDR3 reads CASSPGEGQYEQYF. In nucleotides, the CDR3 is TGTGCCAGCAGCCCCGGGGAAGGGCAATACGAGCAGTACTTC.

The V call is TRBV19, the J call TRBJ2-1, with 8 bases fitting TRBD2. Germline-derived CDR1 and CDR2 are LNHDA and SQIVND (reference sequence). The CDR3 is made up of 15 amino acids. V dropped 5 bases and J dropped 4; count of bases not matched to a gene: 7. The CDR3 region has the DNA TGTGCCAGTAGTCTAAGTTCGGGAGGGTACAATGAGCAGTTCTTC. Its protein product is CASSLSSGGYNEQFF.

The V gene is TRBV9, the J gene TRBJ2-2; possibly TRBD1 for D (5 bases). V was pared by 1 base and J by 9 bases, with 13 bases between. Germline V gene data show CDR1 as SGDLS and CDR2 as YYNGEE. The CDR3 totals 14 residues. The CDR3 protein is CASSVRNGQRELFF. The DNA for the CDR3 is TGTGCCAGCAGCGTAAGGAACGGACAACGGGAGCTGTTTTTT.

The rearrangement links TRBV27 to TRBJ1-5; tentatively, D is TRBD1 (5 bases). With 2 bases removed from V and 3 bases from J, the gap between germline ends came to 8 bases. The CDR3 has 14 residues. CDR1 is MNHEY and CDR2 is SMNVEV in the germline V gene (reference sequence). CDR3 in DNA: TGTGCCAGCAGTTTACAACAGGCCAATCAGCCCCAGCATTTT. Translating gives CASSLQQANQPQHF.

V and J are TRBV6-2 or TRBV6-3 and TRBJ2-2; TRBD2 matches at 9 bases. Germline V lookup: CDR1 MNHEY, CDR2 SVGEGT. The V gene end was trimmed by 2 bases and the J gene end by 7 bases; junction bases not matched to a gene: 5. This CDR3 region has 15 residues. The CDR3: CASSYVSSGDGELFF. The CDR3 DNA follows: TGTGCCAGCAGTTACGTGTCTAGCGGGGACGGGGAGCTGTTTTTT.

V gene TRBV28 combines with J gene TRBJ2-7, with TRBD1 matching over 10 bases. CDR3 length: 15 amino acids. Germline lookup yields CDR1 MDHEN and CDR2 SYDVKM. V lost 5 bases and J lost 3; bases outside the gene matches: 7. Here the CDR3 DNA reads TGTGCCAGCAGTGGCCGGGACAGGGGAGGCTACGAGCAGTACTTC. Translating it yields CASSGRDRGGYEQYF.

This clone was picked up a small number of times. The chain carries TRBV3-1 (or the pseudogene TRBV3-2) and TRBJ2-1; TRBD1 matches 7 bases. The CDR3 is 14 amino acids. In germline, CDR1 is LGHDT, CDR2 YNNKEL (reference sequence). V gave up 1 base and J gave up 12 bases; unmatched junction bases: 9. The CDR3 DNA reads TGTGCCAGCAGCCAAGCTACAGGGGAGAGCGGGCAGTTCTTC. It translates to CASSQATGESGQFF.

The chain links TRBV6-5 to TRBJ1-5, with 7 bases matching TRBD1. Germline values: CDR1 MNHEY, CDR2 SVGAGI. This CDR3 is 13 amino acids long. Unmatched junction bases numbered 7, after V lost 9 bases and J lost 5 bases. CDR3: CASMTGFDQPQHF. CDR3 in DNA: TGTGCCAGTATGACAGGGTTCGATCAGCCCCAGCATTTT.

This clone has just one count. This sequence joins TRBV6-5 and TRBJ1-2; 7 bases are a match to TRBD1. CDR1 is MNHEY, CDR2 SVGAGI, per germline. The CDR3 is 13 residues long. V lost 9 bases and J lost 4; bases outside the gene matches: 8. CDR3 region: CASSRDRAYGYTF. DNA of the CDR3: TGTGCCAGTTCAAGGGACAGAGCCTATGGCTACACCTTC.

The rearrangement links TRBV5-6 to TRBJ2-1; 8 bases agree with TRBD1. V gave up 5 bases and J gave up 3 bases; unmatched junction bases: 13. CDR1 SGHDT and CDR2 YYEEEE come from the germline V gene. There are 17 residues in the CDR3. CDR3 sequence: CASRKTGTGTYYNEQFF. The DNA for the CDR3 is TGTGCCAGCAGGAAAACCGGGACAGGAACATACTACAATGAGCAGTTCTTC.